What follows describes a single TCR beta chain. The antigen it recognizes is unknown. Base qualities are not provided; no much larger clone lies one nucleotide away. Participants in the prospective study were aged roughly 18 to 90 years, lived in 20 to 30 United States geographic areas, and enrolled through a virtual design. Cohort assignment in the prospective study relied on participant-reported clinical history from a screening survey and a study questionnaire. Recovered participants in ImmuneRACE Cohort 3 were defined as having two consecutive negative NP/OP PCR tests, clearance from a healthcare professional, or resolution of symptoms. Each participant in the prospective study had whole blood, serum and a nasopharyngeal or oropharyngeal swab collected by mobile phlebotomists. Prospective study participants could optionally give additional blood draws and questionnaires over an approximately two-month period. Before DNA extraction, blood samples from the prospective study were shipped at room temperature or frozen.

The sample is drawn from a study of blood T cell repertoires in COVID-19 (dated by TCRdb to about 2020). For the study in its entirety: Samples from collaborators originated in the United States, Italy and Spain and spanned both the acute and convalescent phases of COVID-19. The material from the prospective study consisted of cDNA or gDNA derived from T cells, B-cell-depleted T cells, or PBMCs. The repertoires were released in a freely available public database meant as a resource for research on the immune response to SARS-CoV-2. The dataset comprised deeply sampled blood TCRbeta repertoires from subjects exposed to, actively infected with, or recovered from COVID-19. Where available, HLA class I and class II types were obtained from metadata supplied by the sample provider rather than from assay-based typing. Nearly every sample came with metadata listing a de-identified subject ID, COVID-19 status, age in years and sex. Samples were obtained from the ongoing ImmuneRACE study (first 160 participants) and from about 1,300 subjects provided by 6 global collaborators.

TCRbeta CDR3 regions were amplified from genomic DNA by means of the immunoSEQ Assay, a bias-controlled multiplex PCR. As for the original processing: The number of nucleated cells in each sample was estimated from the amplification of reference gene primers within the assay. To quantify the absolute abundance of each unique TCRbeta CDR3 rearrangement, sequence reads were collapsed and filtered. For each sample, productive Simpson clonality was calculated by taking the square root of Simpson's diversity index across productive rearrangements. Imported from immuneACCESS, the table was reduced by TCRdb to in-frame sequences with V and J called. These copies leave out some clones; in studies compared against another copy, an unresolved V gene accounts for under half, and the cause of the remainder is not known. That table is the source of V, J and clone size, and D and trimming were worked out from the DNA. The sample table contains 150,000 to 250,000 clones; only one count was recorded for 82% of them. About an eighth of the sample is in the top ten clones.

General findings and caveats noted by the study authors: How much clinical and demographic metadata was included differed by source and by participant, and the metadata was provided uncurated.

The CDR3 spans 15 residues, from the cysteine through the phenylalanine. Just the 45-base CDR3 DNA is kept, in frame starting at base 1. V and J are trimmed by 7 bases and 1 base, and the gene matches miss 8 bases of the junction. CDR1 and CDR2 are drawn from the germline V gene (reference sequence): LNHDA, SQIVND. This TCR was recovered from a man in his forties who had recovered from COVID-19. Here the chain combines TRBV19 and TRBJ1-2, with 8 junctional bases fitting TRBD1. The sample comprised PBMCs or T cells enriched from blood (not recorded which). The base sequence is TGTGCCAGTAACCCCCGCGACAGGGGTAACTATGGCTACACCTTC. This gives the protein CASNPRDRGNYGYTF.